Described below is a single T cell receptor beta chain sequence and its context. The data are from a study of T cell changes during pregnancy in multiple sclerosis. Sequencing was performed with immunoSEQ multiplex PCR; in TCRdb, only in-frame clones are kept and a portion is missing. The table lists more than 45,000 clones, approximately 94% of them singletons. This receptor was taken from a female donor with multiple sclerosis, enrolled in a pregnancy study. Sequenced material: CD4+ T cells from peripheral blood mononuclear cells, taken in the second trimester of pregnancy.

The CDR3 DNA reads as TGTGCCAGCAGCTTATACGGGGGGGCCGGGGATACGCAGTATTTT. Its translation: CASSLYGGAGDTQYF. J is TRBJ2-3 and V is TRBV5-4; 8 positions agree with TRBD2. The CDR3 runs to 15 residues. Germline V gives CDR1 SGHNT, CDR2 YYREEE (reference sequence). V shed 2 bases and J 6 bases; nucleotides not matched to a gene: 8.